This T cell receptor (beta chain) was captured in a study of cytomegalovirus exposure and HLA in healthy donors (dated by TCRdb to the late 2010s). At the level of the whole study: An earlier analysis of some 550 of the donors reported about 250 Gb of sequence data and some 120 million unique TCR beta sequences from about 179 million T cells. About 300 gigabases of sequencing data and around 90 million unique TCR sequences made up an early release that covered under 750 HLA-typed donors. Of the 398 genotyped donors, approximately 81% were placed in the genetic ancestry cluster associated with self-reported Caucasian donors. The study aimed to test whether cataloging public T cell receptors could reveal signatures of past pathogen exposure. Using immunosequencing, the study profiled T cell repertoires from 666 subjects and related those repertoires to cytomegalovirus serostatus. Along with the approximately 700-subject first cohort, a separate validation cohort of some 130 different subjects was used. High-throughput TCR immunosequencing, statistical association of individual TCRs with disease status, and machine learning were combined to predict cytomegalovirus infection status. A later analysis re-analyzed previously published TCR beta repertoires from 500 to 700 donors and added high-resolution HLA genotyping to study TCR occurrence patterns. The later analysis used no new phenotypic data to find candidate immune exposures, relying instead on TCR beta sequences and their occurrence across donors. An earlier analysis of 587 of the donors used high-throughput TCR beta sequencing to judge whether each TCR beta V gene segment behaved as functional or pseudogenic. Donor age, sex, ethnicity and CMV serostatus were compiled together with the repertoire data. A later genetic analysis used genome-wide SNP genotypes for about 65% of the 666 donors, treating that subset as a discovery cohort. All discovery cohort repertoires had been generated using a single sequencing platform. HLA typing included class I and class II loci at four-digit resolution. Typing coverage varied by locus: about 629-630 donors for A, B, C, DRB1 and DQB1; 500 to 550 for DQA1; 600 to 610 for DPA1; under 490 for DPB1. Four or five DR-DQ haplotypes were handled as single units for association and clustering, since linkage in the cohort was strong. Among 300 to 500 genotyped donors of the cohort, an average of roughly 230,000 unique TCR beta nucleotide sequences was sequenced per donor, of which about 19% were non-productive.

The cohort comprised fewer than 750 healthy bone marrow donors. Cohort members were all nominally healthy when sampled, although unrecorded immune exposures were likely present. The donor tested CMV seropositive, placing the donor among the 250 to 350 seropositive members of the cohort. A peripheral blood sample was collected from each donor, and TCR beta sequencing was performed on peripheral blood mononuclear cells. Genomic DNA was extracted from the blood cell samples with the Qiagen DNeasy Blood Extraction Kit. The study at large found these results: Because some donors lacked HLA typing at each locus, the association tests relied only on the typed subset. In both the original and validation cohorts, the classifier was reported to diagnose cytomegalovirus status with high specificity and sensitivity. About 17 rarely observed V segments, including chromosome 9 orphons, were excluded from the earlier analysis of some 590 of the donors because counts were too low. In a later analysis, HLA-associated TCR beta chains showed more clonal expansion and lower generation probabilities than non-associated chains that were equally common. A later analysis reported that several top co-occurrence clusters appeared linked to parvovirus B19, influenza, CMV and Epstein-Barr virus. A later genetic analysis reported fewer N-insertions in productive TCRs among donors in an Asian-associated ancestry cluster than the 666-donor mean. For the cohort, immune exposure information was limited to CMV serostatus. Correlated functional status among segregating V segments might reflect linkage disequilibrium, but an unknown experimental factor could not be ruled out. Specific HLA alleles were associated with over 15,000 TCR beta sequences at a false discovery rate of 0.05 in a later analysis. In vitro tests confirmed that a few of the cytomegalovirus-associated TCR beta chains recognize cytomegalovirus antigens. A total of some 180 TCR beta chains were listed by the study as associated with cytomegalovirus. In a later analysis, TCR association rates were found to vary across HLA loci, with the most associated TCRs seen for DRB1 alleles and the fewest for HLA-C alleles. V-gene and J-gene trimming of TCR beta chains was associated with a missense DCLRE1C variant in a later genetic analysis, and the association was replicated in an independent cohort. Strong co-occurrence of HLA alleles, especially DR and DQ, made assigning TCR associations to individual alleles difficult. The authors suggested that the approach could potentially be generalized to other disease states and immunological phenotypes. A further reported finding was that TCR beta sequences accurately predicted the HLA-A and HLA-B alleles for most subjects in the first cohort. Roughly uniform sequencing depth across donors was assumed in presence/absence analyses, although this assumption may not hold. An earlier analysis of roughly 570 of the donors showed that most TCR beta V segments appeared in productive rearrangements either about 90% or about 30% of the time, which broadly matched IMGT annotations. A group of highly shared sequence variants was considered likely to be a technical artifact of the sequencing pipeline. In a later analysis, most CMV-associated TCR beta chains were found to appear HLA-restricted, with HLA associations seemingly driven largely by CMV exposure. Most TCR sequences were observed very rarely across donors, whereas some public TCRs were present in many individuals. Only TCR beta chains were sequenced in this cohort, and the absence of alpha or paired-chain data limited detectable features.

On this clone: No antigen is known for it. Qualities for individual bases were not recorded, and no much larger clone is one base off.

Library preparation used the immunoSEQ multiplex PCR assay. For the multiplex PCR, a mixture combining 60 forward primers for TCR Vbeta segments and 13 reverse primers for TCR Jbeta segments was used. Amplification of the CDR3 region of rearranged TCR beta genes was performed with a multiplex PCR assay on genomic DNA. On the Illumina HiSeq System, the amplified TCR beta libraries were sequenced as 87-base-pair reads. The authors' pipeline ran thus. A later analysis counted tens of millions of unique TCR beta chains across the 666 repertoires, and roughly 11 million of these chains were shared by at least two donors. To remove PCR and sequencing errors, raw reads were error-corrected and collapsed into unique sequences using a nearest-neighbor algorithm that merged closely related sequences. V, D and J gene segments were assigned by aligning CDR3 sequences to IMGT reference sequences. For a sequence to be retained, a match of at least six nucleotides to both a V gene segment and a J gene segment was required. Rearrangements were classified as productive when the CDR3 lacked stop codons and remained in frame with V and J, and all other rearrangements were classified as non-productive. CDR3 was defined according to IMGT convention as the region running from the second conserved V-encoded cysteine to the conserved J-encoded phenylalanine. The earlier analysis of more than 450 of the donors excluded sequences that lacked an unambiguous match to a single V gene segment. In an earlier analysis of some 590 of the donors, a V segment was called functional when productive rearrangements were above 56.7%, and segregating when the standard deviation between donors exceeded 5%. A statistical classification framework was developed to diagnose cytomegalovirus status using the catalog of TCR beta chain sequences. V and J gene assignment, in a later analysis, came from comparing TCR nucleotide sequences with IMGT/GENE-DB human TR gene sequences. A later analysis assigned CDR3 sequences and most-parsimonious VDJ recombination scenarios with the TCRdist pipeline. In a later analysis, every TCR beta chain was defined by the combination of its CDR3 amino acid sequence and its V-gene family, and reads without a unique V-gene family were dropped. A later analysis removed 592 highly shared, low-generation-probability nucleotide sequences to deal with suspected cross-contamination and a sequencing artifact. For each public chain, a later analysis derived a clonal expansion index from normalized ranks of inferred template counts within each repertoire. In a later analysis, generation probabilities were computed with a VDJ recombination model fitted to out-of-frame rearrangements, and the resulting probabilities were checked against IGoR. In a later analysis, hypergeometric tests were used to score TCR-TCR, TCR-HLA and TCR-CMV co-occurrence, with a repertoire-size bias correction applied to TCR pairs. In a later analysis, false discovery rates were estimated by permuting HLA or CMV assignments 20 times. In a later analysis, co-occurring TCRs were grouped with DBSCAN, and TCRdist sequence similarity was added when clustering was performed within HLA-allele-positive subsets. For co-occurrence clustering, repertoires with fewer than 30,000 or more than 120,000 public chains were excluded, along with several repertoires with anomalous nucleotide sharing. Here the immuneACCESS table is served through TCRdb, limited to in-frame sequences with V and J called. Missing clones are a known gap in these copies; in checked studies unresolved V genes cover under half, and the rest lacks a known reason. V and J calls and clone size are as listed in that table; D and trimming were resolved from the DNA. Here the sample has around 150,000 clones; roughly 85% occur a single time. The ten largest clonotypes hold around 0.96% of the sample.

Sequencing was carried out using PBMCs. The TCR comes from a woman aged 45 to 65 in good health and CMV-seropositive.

The nucleotides read TGTGCCAGCAGTTCAGCCGGGACAGGGACGTACGAGCAGTACTTC. The resulting protein is CASSSAGTGTYEQYF. This sequence uses TRBV28 and TRBJ2-7, and TRBD1 aligns with 9 junction nucleotides. Reading from cysteine to phenylalanine, the CDR3 counts 15 amino acids. Just the 45-base CDR3 DNA is kept, in frame starting at base 1. Trimming removed 4 bases from V and 4 bases from J; the gene matches leave 8 bases unexplained. Looking up the germline V gene yields CDR1 MDHEN and CDR2 SYDVKM. Here the CDR3 is joined to the reference TRBV28 and TRBJ2-7 genes, and the full variable domain is: DVKVTQSSRYLVKRTGEKVFLECVQDMDHENMFWYRQDPGLGLRLIYFSYDVKMKEKGDIPEGYSVSREKKERFSLILESASTNQTSMYLCASSSAGTGTYEQYFGPGTRLTVT.